These T cell receptor beta chains were read from a single sample in a study of CXCR3-negative and CXCR3-positive naive CD8 T cells. TCRdb re-analyzed the 5' RACE reads; it lists each CDR3 protein once, without DNA. The specimen's table records around 50,000 distinct CDR3 sequences. The material sequenced was naive CXCR3+ CD8+ T cells from blood. These TCRs come from a human donor in good health. Some clones in this sample may be carry-over from other donors' samples. Both conserved end residues are part of each CDR3.

j_gene: TRBJ1-1
v_gene: TRBV25-1
len: 14
CDR3aa: CASSEKGRTFQAFF

j_gene: TRBJ2-7
v_gene: TRBV27
len: 13
CDR3aa: CASSLTGVGEQYF

j_gene: TRBJ2-2
v_gene: TRBV7-9
len: 15
CDR3aa: CASSFTGGSTGELFF

j_gene: TRBJ2-1
v_gene: TRBV20-1
len: 15
CDR3aa: CSAADSISSYNEQFF

j_gene: TRBJ2-1
v_gene: TRBV25-1
len: 15
CDR3aa: CASSVSLSSYNEQFF

j_gene: TRBJ2-1
v_gene: TRBV10-3
len: 13
CDR3aa: CAITRDLDNEQFF

j_gene: TRBJ2-5
v_gene: TRBV4-3
len: 18
CDR3aa: CASSQSAGASGGQETQYF

j_gene: TRBJ2-5
v_gene: TRBV10-1
len: 15
CDR3aa: CASSATDDTQETQYF

j_gene: TRBJ2-7
v_gene: TRBV12-3/TRBV12-4
len: 13
CDR3aa: CASTSGPAWRQYF

j_gene: TRBJ2-2
v_gene: TRBV6-6
len: 16
CDR3aa: CASRHRDRESTGELFF